This TCR beta chain came from a study of Graves' ophthalmopathy and Graves' hyperthyroidism. About the study: Peripheral blood was obtained at first diagnosis, ahead of any treatment.

Study-level points and caveats: Most expanded thyroid clonotypes above 0.001 frequency also appeared in blood.

This clonotype came up many times. Its antigen is not identified. Germline assignment: CDR1 DFQATT and CDR2 SNEGSKA (reference sequence). The CDR3 totals 12 residues. From RNA, the CDR3 regions of TCR beta chains were amplified and sequenced. An initial RT-PCR round employing HTBI primers preceded a second-round multiplex PCR. TCRdb re-derived calls from the multiplex PCR reads in MiXCR, one entry per CDR3 protein. The sample lists a few hundred thousand distinct CDR3 sequences; 20% to 25% were seen once. V and J are TRBV20-1 and TRBJ2-5, with 10 bases identical to TRBD2. The TCR originated in a woman between 45 and 65 years old with Graves' ophthalmopathy. Sequenced material: peripheral blood. CDR3 in amino acids: CSPSGSQETQYF. CDR3 nucleotides: TGCAGCCCTAGCGGGAGCCAAGAGACCCAGTACTTC.